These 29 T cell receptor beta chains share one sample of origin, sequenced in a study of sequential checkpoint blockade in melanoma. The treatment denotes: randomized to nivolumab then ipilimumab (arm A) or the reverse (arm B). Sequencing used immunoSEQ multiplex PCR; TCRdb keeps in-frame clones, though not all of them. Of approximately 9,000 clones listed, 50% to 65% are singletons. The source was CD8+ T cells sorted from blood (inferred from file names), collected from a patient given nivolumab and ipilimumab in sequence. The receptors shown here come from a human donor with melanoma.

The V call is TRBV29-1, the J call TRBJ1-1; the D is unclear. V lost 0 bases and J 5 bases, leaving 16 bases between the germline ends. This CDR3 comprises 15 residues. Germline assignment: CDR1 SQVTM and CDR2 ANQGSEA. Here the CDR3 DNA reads TGCAGCGTTGAAGATCAGGAGGGTTCGAGAACTGAAGCTTTCTTT. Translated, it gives CSVEDQEGSRTEAFF.

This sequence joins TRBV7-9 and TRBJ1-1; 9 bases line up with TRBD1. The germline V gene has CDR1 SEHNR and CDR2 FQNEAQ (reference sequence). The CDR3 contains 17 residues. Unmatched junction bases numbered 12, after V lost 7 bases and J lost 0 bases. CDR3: CASKPGGTGTMNTEAFF. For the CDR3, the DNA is TGTGCCAGCAAACCGGGCGGGACAGGGACTATGAACACTGAAGCTTTCTTT. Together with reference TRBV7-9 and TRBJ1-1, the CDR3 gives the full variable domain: DTGVSQNPRHKITKRGQNVTFRCDPISEHNRLYWYRQTLGQGPEFLTYFQNEAQLEKSRLLSDRFSAERPKGSFSTLEIQRTEQGDSAMYLCASKPGGTGTMNTEAFFGQGTRLTVV.

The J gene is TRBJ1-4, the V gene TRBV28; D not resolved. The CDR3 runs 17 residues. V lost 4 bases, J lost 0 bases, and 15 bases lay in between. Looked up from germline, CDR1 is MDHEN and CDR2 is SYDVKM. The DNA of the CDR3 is TGTGCCAGCAGTTCCTTCCTTAAAATAGCAACTAATGAAAAACTGTTTTTT. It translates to CASSSFLKIATNEKLFF.

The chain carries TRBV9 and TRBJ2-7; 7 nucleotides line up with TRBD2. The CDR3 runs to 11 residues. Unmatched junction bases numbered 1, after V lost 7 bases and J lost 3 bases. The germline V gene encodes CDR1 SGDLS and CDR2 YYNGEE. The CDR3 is CASGGDYEQYF. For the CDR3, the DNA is TGTGCCAGCGGGGGGGACTACGAGCAGTACTTC.

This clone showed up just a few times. The CDR3 DNA sequence: TGTGCCAGCAGTGAGGCAGCGGGGGGGTCCACAGATACGCAGTATTTT. Amino acid sequence: CASSEAAGGSTDTQYF. V usage is TRBV6-4 and J usage is TRBJ2-3, with 10 bases aligning to TRBD2. Unmatched junction bases numbered 5, after V lost 3 bases and J lost 2 bases. This CDR3 region has 16 residues. Looked up from germline, CDR1 is MRHNA and CDR2 is SNTAGT.

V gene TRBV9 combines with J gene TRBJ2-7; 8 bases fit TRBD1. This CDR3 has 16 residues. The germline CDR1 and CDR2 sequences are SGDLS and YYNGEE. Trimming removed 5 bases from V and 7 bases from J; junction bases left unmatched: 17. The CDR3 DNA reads TGTGCCAGCAGTTCCCTTAGGGACAGGACCAGGGGGGAGCAGTACTTC. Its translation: CASSSLRDRTRGEQYF.

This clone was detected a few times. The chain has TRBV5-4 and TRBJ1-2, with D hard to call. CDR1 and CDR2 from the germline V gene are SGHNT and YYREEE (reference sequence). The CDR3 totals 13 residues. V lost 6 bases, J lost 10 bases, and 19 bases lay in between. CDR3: CASNEAVALDYTF. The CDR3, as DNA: TGTGCCAGCAATGAGGCAGTTGCGTTAGACTACACCTTC.

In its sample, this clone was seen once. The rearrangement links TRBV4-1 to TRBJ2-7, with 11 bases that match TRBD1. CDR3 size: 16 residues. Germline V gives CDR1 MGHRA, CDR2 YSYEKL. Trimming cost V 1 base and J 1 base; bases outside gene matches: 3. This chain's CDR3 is CASSQGGDRGSYEQYF. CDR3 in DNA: TGCGCCAGCAGCCAAGGCGGGGACAGGGGGTCCTACGAGCAGTACTTC.

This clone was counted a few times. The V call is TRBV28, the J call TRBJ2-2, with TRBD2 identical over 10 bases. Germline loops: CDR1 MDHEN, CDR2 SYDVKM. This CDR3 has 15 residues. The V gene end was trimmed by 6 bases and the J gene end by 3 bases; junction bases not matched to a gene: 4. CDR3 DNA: TGTGCCAGCAGCCTAGGACTAGCGGACACCGGGGAGCTGTTTTTT. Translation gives CASSLGLADTGELFF.

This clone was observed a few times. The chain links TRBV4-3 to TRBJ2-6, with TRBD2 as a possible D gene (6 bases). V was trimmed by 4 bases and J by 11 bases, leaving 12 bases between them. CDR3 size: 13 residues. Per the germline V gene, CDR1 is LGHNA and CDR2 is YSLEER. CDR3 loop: CASSPPGADVLTF. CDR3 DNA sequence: TGCGCCAGCAGCCCTCCGGGAGCGGACGTCCTGACTTTC.

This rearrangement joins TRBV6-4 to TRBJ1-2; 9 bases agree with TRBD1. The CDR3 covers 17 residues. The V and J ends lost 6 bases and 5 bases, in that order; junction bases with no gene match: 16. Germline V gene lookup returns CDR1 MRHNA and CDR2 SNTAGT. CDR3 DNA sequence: TGTGCCAGCAGCCTTTTTCGACAGGGGGGATCTTCATATGGCTACACCTTC. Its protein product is CASSLFRQGGSSYGYTF.

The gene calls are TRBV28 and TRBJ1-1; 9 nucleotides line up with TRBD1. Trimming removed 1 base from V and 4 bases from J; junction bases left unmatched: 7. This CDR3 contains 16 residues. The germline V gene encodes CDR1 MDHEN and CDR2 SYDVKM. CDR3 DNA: TGTGCCAGCAGTTTATCCCGACAGGGGGGGCTCACTGAAGCTTTCTTT. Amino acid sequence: CASSLSRQGGLTEAFF.

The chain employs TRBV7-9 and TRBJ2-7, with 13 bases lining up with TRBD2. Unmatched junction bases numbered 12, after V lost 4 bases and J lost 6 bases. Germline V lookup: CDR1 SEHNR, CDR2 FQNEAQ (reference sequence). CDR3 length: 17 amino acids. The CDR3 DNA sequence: TGTGCCAGCAGCTGGGGGGCTGCGGGACTAGCGGGAAGCGAGCAGTACTTC. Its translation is CASSWGAAGLAGSEQYF.

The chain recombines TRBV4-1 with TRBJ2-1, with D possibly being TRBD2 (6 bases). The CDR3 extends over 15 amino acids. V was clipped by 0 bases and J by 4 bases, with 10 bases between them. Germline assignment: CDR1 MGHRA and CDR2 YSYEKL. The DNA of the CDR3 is TGCGCCAGCAGCCAAGATTCGAGCGGGTACAATGAGCAGTTCTTC. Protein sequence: CASSQDSSGYNEQFF.

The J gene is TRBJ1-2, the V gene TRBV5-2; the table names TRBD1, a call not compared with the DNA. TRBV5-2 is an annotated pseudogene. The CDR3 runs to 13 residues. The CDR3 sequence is CASSLGGTDGYTF. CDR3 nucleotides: TGTGCCAGCAGCTTAGGGGGCACGGATGGCTACACCTTC.

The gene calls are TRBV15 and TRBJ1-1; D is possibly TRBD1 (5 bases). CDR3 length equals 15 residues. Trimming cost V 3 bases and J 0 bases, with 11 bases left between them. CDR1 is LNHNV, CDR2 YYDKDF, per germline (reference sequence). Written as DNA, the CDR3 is TGTGCCACCAGCAGGACAGTAAATATGAACACTGAAGCTTTCTTT. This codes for CATSRTVNMNTEAFF.

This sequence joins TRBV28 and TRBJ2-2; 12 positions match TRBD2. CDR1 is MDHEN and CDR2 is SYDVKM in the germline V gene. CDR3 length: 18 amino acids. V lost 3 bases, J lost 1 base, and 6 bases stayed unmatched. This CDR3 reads CASSFLRLAGENTGELFF. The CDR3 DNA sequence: TGTGCCAGCAGTTTTCTAAGACTAGCGGGGGAGAACACCGGGGAGCTGTTTTTT. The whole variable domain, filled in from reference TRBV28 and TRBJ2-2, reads DVKVTQSSRYLVKRTGEKVFLECVQDMDHENMFWYRQDPGLGLRLIYFSYDVKMKEKGDIPEGYSVSREKKERFSLILESASTNQTSMYLCASSFLRLAGENTGELFFGEGSRLTVL.

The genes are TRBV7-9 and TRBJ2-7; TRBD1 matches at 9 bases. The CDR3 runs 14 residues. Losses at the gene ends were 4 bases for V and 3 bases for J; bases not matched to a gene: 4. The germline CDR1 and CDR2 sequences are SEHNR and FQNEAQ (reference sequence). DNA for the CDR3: TGTGCCAGCAGCTGGGGACAGGGAGGCTACGAGCAGTACTTC. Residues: CASSWGQGGYEQYF. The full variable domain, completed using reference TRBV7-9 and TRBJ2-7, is DTGVSQNPRHKITKRGQNVTFRCDPISEHNRLYWYRQTLGQGPEFLTYFQNEAQLEKSRLLSDRFSAERPKGSFSTLEIQRTEQGDSAMYLCASSWGQGGYEQYFGPGTRLTVT.

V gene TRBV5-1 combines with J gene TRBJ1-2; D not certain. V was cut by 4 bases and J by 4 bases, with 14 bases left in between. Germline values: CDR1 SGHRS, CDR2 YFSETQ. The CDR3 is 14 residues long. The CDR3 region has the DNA TGCGCCAGCAGCACGGAAGAGGAACGCTATGGCTACACCTTC. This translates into CASSTEEERYGYTF.

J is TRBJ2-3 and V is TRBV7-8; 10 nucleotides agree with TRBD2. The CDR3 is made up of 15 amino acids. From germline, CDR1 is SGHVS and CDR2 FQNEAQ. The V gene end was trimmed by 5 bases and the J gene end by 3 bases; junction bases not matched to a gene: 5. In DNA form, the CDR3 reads TGTGCCAGCAGCGAAAGCGGGAGGGGAACAGATACGCAGTATTTT. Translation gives CASSESGRGTDTQYF.

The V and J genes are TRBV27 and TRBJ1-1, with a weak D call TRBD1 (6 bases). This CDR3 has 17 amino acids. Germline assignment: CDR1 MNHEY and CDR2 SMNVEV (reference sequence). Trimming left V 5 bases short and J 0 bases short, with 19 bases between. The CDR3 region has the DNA TGTGCCAGCAGTCTCCGGGACGGGGACATGTTGAACACTGAAGCTTTCTTT. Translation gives CASSLRDGDMLNTEAFF.

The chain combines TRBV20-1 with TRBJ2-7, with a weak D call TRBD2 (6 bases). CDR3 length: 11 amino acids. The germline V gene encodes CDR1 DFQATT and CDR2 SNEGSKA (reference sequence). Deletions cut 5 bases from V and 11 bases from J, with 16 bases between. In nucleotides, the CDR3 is TGCAGTGCTCCCAACGGGGCTAGCGAGTACTTC. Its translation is CSAPNGASEYF.

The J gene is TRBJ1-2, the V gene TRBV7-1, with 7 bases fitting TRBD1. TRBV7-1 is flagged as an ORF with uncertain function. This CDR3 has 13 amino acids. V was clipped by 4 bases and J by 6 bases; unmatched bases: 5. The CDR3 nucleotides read TGTGCCAGCAGCTTAGGGGGCACGGATGGCTACACCTTC. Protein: CASSLGGTDGYTF.

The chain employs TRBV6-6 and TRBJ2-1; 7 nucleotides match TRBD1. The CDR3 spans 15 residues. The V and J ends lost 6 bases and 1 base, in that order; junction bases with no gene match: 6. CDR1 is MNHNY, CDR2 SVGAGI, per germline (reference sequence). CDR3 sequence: CASRQDRDSYNEQFF. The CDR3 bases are TGTGCCAGCAGGCAAGACAGGGATTCCTACAATGAGCAGTTCTTC.

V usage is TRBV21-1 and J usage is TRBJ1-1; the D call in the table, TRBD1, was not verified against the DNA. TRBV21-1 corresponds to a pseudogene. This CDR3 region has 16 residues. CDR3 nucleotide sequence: TGTGCCAGCAGTTCCTCCCCCGGCCGCAGGCTGGCTGAAGCTTTCTTT. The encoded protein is CASSSSPGRRLAEAFF.

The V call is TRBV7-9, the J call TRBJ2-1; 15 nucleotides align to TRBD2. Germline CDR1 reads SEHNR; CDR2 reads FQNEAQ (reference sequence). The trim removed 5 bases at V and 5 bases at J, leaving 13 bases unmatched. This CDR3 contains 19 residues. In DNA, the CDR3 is TGTGCCAGCAGCCCCCAGAGGACTAGCGGGAGGGTTCGGGACAATGAGCAGTTCTTC. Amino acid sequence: CASSPQRTSGRVRDNEQFF.

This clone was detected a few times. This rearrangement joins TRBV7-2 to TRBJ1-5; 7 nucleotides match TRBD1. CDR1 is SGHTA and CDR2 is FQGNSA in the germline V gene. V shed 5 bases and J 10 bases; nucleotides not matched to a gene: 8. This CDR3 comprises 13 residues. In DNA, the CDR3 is TGTGCCAGCAGCCAGGACAGGCGGCACCCCCAGCATTTT. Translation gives CASSQDRRHPQHF.

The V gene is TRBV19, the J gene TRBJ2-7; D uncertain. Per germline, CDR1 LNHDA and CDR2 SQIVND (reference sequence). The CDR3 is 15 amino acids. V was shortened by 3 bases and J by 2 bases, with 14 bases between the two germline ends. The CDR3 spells CASSIHGALPYEQYF. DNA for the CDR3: TGTGCCAGTAGTATCCACGGAGCCCTTCCCTACGAGCAGTACTTC.

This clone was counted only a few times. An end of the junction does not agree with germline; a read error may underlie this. The CDR3: CASSHTGSPYYEQYF. The CDR3 nucleotides are TGCGCCAGCAGCCACACCGGGTCCCCTTATTACGAGCAGTACTTC. This chain uses TRBV5-4 with TRBJ2-7; D remains unclear. The germline V gene encodes CDR1 SGHNT and CDR2 YYREEE (reference sequence). The CDR3 loop spans 15 amino acids.